The 5 T cell receptor beta chains presented below share a single source sample, sequenced in a study of T cell responses to AZD1222 COVID-19 vaccine. Sequenced by immunoSEQ multiplex PCR; TCRdb stores in-frame clones only, minus some. The table has 150,000 to 200,000 clones, over 90% seen once. The sequenced sample was peripheral blood, obtained 28 days after the second AZD1222 dose. All receptors derive from an adult who received the AZD1222 COVID-19 vaccine.

This chain uses TRBV7-8 with TRBJ1-4; tentative D call: TRBD1 (5 bases). V shed 5 bases and J shed 3 bases, with 16 bases lying between them. This CDR3 spans 16 amino acids. CDR1 and CDR2 (germline): SGHVS, FQNEAQ. The CDR3: CASSREGIGPNEKLFF. The DNA for the CDR3 is TGTGCCAGCAGCCGAGAGGGGATAGGACCTAATGAAAAACTGTTTTTT.

The chain has TRBV4-1 and TRBJ2-2, with D possibly matching TRBD1 (6 bases). The ends were cut back, 0 bases at V and 2 bases at J, with 16 bases in the middle. Looked up from germline, CDR1 is MGHRA and CDR2 is YSYEKL. CDR3 size: 18 residues. This CDR3 reads CASSQEGIGTINTGELFF. As DNA, the CDR3 is TGCGCCAGCAGCCAAGAAGGAATCGGGACAATAAACACCGGGGAGCTGTTTTTT.

This chain joins TRBV7-2 and TRBJ1-1; D remains unclear. Germline values: CDR1 SGHTA, CDR2 FQGNSA. Deletions cut 1 base from V and 6 bases from J, with 9 bases between. The CDR3 consists of 13 residues. The chain's CDR3 is CASSLGAPAEAFF. CDR3 nucleotides: TGTGCCAGCAGCTTAGGAGCTCCCGCTGAAGCTTTCTTT.

This clone was observed a single time. The chain carries TRBV28 and TRBJ1-2; no clear D. This CDR3 spans 13 amino acids. CDR1 is MDHEN and CDR2 is SYDVKM in the germline V gene. V was clipped by 3 bases and J by 2 bases, with 7 bases between them. The DNA of the CDR3 is TGTGCCAGCAGTTTGGGCGGGAACTATGGCTACACCTTC. It yields the protein CASSLGGNYGYTF.

The V gene is TRBV6-5, the J gene TRBJ2-7, with 7 nucleotides matching TRBD1. V shed 5 bases and J 4 bases; nucleotides not matched to a gene: 11. This CDR3 is built from 15 residues. The V gene's germline CDR1 is MNHEY and CDR2 SVGAGI. The CDR3 bases are TGTGCCAGCAGTCGGGGCAGGGGGAATTTTTACGAGCAGTACTTC. Encoded protein: CASSRGRGNFYEQYF.